This entry lists 13 T cell receptor beta chains sequenced from one sample in a study of blood T cell repertoires in COVID-19. Data came from immunoSEQ multiplex PCR; TCRdb stores just in-frame clones and leaves some out. The data contain 120,000 to 150,000 clones, about 90% of them singletons. Sequencing used peripheral blood. The receptors were sampled from a man aged 55 to 69 with active or convalescent COVID-19.

The rearrangement joins TRBV19 to TRBJ2-2, with D tentatively TRBD2 (6 bases). Trimming removed 5 bases at V and 7 bases at J, with 14 bases between. Germline V lookup: CDR1 LNHDA, CDR2 SQIVND (reference sequence). This CDR3 has 14 residues. The CDR3 DNA is TGTGCCAGTAGTCCGACTAGTCGCGGCGGGGAGCTGTTTTTT. This encodes CASSPTSRGGELFF.

This clone was counted once. This chain links TRBV5-1 with TRBJ2-7, with a tentative D call TRBD1 (6 bases). Germline-derived CDR1 and CDR2 are SGHRS and YFSETQ. Trimming took 0 bases from V and 0 from J, leaving 16 bases between them. There are 17 residues in the CDR3. In nucleotides, the CDR3 is TGCGCCAGCAGCTTGGGGCCCGGCCAGGGGCCCTCCTACGAGCAGTACTTC. This gives the protein CASSLGPGQGPSYEQYF.

The chain employs TRBV27 and TRBJ2-7, with 11 bases matching TRBD2. CDR1 is MNHEY, CDR2 SMNVEV, per germline (reference sequence). The CDR3 sequence is 14 residues long. The trim removed 5 bases at V and 7 bases at J, leaving 7 bases unmatched. This CDR3 is CASSPSGRPGEQYF. For the CDR3, the DNA is TGTGCCAGCAGTCCTAGCGGGAGGCCGGGGGAGCAGTACTTC.

This chain joins TRBV2 and TRBJ2-3; TRBD2 matches 7 bases. J lost 3 bases, V lost 1 base, and 13 bases had no gene match. The length of the CDR3 is 18 residues. The germline CDR1 and CDR2 sequences are SNHLY and FYNNEI. In nucleotides, the CDR3 is TGTGCCAGCAGTGAAGAGCCACCTGGACTAGATCGGACAGATACGCAGTATTTT. This sequence encodes CASSEEPPGLDRTDTQYF. Looking up the rest from reference TRBV2 and TRBJ2-3 gives the full variable domain: EPEVTQTPSHQVTQMGQEVILRCVPISNHLYFYWYRQILGQKVEFLVSFYNNEISEKSEIFDDQFSVERPDGSNFTLKIRSTKLEDSAMYFCASSEEPPGLDRTDTQYFGPGTRLTVL.

The J gene is TRBJ2-1, the V gene TRBV29-1; the match to TRBD2 covers 8 bases. The CDR3 extends over 16 amino acids. Germline assignment: CDR1 SQVTM and CDR2 ANQGSEA. V lost 7 bases to trimming and J lost 0 bases; unmatched junction nucleotides: 11. The CDR3 bases are TGCAGCGCCGGGGGGGGCGGGACGAGCTCCTACAATGAGCAGTTCTTC. Translating it yields CSAGGGGTSSYNEQFF.

The V and J genes are TRBV4-1 and TRBJ1-2; 9 bases are shared with TRBD1. CDR1 and CDR2 from the germline V gene are MGHRA and YSYEKL. V was clipped by 4 bases and J by 4 bases; unmatched bases: 4. This CDR3 has 14 amino acids. CDR3 region: CASSRGQGSYGYTF. CDR3 sequence (DNA): TGCGCCAGCAGCCGGGGACAGGGAAGCTATGGCTACACCTTC.

The gene calls are TRBV24-1 and TRBJ2-7, with 7 bases that match TRBD1. With 5 bases clipped from V and 5 bases from J, the junction kept 2 bases outside the gene matches. The germline V gene encodes CDR1 KGHDR and CDR2 SFDVKD. The CDR3 has 12 residues. The CDR3 DNA is TGTGCCACCAGTGGAACAGGGGACGAGCAGTACTTC. This translates into CATSGTGDEQYF.

The chain couples TRBV4-2 to TRBJ1-4; TRBD1 aligns across 9 bases. The V segment lost 3 bases and the J segment 1 base; nucleotides outside the gene matches: 3. The germline V gene has CDR1 LGHNA and CDR2 YNFKEQ. This CDR3 is built from 16 residues. The CDR3 here is CASSQGQGVTNEKLFF. The CDR3 nucleotides read TGTGCCAGCAGCCAGGGACAGGGCGTAACTAATGAAAAACTGTTTTTT.

The chain carries TRBV5-1 and TRBJ2-7; D is possibly TRBD1 (6 bases). There are 17 residues in the CDR3. The ends were cut back, 0 bases at V and 2 bases at J, with 18 bases in the middle. Germline V gene data show CDR1 as SGHRS and CDR2 as YFSETQ. CDR3 loop: CASSLVAGVTGPYEQYF. The CDR3 DNA follows: TGCGCCAGCAGCTTGGTCGCAGGGGTCACCGGTCCCTACGAGCAGTACTTC. Based on the CDR3 plus reference TRBV5-1 and TRBJ2-7, the full variable domain is KAGVTQTPRYLIKTRGQQVTLSCSPISGHRSVSWYQQTPGQGLQFLFEYFSETQRNKGNFPGRFSGRQFSNSRSEMNVSTLELGDSALYLCASSLVAGVTGPYEQYFGPGTRLTVT.

This sequence joins TRBV11-2 and TRBJ2-7, with 9 positions matching TRBD1. Germline values: CDR1 SGHAT, CDR2 FQNNGV. The CDR3 sequence is 16 residues long. Trimming cost V 2 bases and J 0 bases; bases outside gene matches: 5. CDR3 sequence: CASSLLGTGPSYEQYF. The CDR3 nucleotides are TGTGCCAGCAGCTTACTCGGGACAGGGCCCTCCTACGAGCAGTACTTC. The entire variable domain, with the rest obtained from reference TRBV11-2 and TRBJ2-7, is as follows: EAGVAQSPRYKIIEKRQSVAFWCNPISGHATLYWYQQILGQGPKLLIQFQNNGVVDDSQLPKDRFSAERLKGVDSTLKIQPAKLEDSAVYLCASSLLGTGPSYEQYFGPGTRLTVT.

J is TRBJ2-3 and V is TRBV7-9; 8 nucleotides line up with TRBD2. Germline trimming cut 5 bases from V and 4 bases from J; bases unmatched to any gene: 8. Germline V gene sequence: CDR1 SEHNR, CDR2 FQNEAQ (reference sequence). CDR3 length: 15 residues. CDR3 DNA sequence: TGTGCCAGCAGCCAAATAGCGGGAAGGGCAGATACGCAGTATTTT. Translated, it gives CASSQIAGRADTQYF.

The rearrangement links TRBV7-2 to TRBJ2-4, with D possibly TRBD2 on 5 matching bases. In germline, CDR1 is SGHTA, CDR2 FQGNSA. The CDR3 contains 16 residues. Trimming left V 5 bases short and J 4 bases short, with 18 bases between. The CDR3 DNA reads as TGTGCCAGCAGCCAACTCATCAGGTCGGGGAAAAACATTCAGTACTTC. Encoded protein: CASSQLIRSGKNIQYF.

The rearrangement uses TRBV25-1 and TRBJ1-3, with 8 bases lining up with TRBD1. The CDR3 totals 16 residues. CDR1 is MGHDK and CDR2 is SYGVNS in the germline V gene. J gave up 3 bases and V 4 bases, and 8 bases lay outside the gene matches. CDR3 region: CASSVHGTGRGNTIYF. The CDR3 DNA reads as TGTGCCAGCAGTGTTCACGGGACAGGACGTGGAAACACCATATATTTT.